Below are 29 T cell receptor beta chains sequenced from a single sample in a study of monozygotic twins with inflammatory bowel disease (dated by TCRdb to the late 2010s). Library generation was performed with 5' RACE. Sequencing relied on an Illumina HiSeq 2500. TCRdb reprocessed the reads, and each CDR3 protein sequence is entered once, without DNA. The sample's clone listing holds approximately 340,000 distinct CDR3 sequences. The ten largest clones capture 2% to 2.5% of the sample. Material: blood. These receptors all stem from a human donor with ulcerative colitis or Crohn's disease, or a healthy co-twin of an affected twin (not recorded which).

The J gene is TRBJ2-4, the V gene TRBV28; TCRdb proposes TRBD1, but this gene call is untestable without DNA. This CDR3 is built from 15 residues. CDR1 is MDHEN, CDR2 SYDVKM, per germline. This CDR3 is CASGRQDPPKNIQYF.

The CDR3 region is CASSQRHIRNTEAFF. The chain carries TRBV28 and TRBJ1-1. Germline V CDR1 and CDR2: MDHEN, SYDVKM. This CDR3 has 15 residues.

The chain combines TRBV4-3 with TRBJ1-2. Germline assignment: CDR1 LGHNA and CDR2 YSLEER. CDR3 size: 12 residues. The CDR3 region is CASSQRNYGYTF.

The genes are TRBV5-8 and TRBJ1-5. The CDR3 runs 15 residues. Germline CDR1 SGHTS, CDR2 YDEGEE. The CDR3 region is CASSPRRRLNQPQHF.

The V and J genes are TRBV10-2 and TRBJ2-7; the D gene TCRdb calls, TRBD2, cannot be checked with no DNA. Germline lookup yields CDR1 WSHSY and CDR2 SAAADI. The CDR3 totals 16 residues. The CDR3 here is CASSEGWGLAGYEQYF.

The J gene is TRBJ1-4, the V gene TRBV7-9. Germline values: CDR1 SEHNR, CDR2 FQNEAQ (reference sequence). This CDR3 spans 14 amino acids. CDR3 protein: CASSLIQLNEKLFF.

The CDR3 protein is CASSPPTWETQYF. The chain carries TRBV18 and TRBJ2-5. Looked up from germline, CDR1 is KGHSH and CDR2 is LQKENI. This CDR3 comprises 13 residues.

This chain joins TRBV29-1 and TRBJ2-7; the D gene TCRdb calls, TRBD1, cannot be checked with no DNA. Looked up from germline, CDR1 is SQVTM and CDR2 is ANQGSEA. The CDR3 contains 15 residues. CDR3: CSVAGGQGSPDEQYF.

V and J are TRBV6-2 or TRBV6-3 and TRBJ2-1; absent DNA, TCRdb's TRBD2 call cannot be checked. Germline lookup yields CDR1 MNHEY and CDR2 SVGEGT. CDR3 length equals 17 residues. The chain's CDR3 is CASSYSGTSGVYNEQFF.

V and J are TRBV5-1 and TRBJ2-7; TCRdb proposes TRBD2, but this gene call is untestable without DNA. This CDR3 contains 18 residues. Germline assignment: CDR1 SGHRS and CDR2 YFSETQ. This CDR3 reads CASSLAGTGQSRGYEQYF.

This chain joins TRBV27 and TRBJ2-7; the D call from TCRdb, TRBD2, cannot be confirmed without DNA. The germline V gene encodes CDR1 MNHEY and CDR2 SMNVEV (reference sequence). The CDR3 is 15 amino acids. Here the CDR3 reads CASRAQERVFYEQYF.

The J gene is TRBJ2-7, the V gene TRBV19. CDR1 is LNHDA, CDR2 SQIVND, per germline (reference sequence). This CDR3 spans 11 amino acids. This CDR3 reads CATTQEYEQYF.

This chain links TRBV20-1 with TRBJ2-3; the D gene TCRdb calls, TRBD2, cannot be checked with no DNA. Germline values: CDR1 DFQATT, CDR2 SNEGSKA (reference sequence). The CDR3 is 16 amino acids. CDR3 amino acids: CSAKLFATSGSDTQYF.

The chain carries TRBV28 and TRBJ2-7; absent DNA, TCRdb's TRBD1 call cannot be checked. Germline V lookup: CDR1 MDHEN, CDR2 SYDVKM. The CDR3 is 15 amino acids. The CDR3 sequence: CASSSPGTGVHEQYF.

The chain uses TRBV5-1 and TRBJ1-5; the TCRdb call, TRBD1, lacks DNA for checking. Looked up from germline, CDR1 is SGHRS and CDR2 is YFSETQ. This CDR3 is built from 13 residues. The CDR3 here is CASSVDSSQPQHF.

The gene calls are TRBV5-1 and TRBJ2-1; TCRdb picks TRBD2, but there is no DNA to check that call. There are 15 residues in the CDR3. Germline values: CDR1 SGHRS, CDR2 YFSETQ. CDR3 loop: CASSLFSGTENEQFF.

The chain employs TRBV6-1 and TRBJ2-2; TCRdb designates TRBD2, a call that cannot be tested without DNA. The CDR3 covers 16 residues. Germline loops: CDR1 MNHNS, CDR2 SASEGT. CDR3 residues: CASNSGASGDTGELFF.

The V gene is TRBV3-1, the J gene TRBJ2-3; with no DNA, the TCRdb D assignment of TRBD1 cannot be verified. Germline V lookup: CDR1 LGHDT, CDR2 YNNKEL (reference sequence). This CDR3 spans 14 amino acids. The CDR3 spells CASSQEFYRPGQYF.

The rearrangement links TRBV27 to TRBJ2-7; lacking DNA, the TRBD1 call made by TCRdb goes unchecked. The CDR3 contains 16 residues. Germline CDR1 and CDR2: MNHEY and SMNVEV (reference sequence). CDR3 residues: CASSSLRTDRTYEQYF.

The chain joins TRBV3-1 to TRBJ2-1; the D call from TCRdb, TRBD2, cannot be confirmed without DNA. CDR1 LGHDT and CDR2 YNNKEL come from the germline V gene (reference sequence). The CDR3 runs 16 residues. CDR3 protein: CASSQDWGLAANEQFF.

The CDR3 protein is CASSSIGTSYEQYF. V and J are TRBV2 and TRBJ2-7; TCRdb designates TRBD2, a call that cannot be tested without DNA. The CDR3 is 14 residues long. In germline, CDR1 is SNHLY, CDR2 FYNNEI.

The rearrangement links TRBV5-1 to TRBJ1-1; the TCRdb D gene call, TRBD1, has no DNA to confirm it. CDR1 is SGHRS and CDR2 is YFSETQ in the germline V gene. The CDR3 is 15 residues long. The CDR3 reads CASSFSPGQGTEAFF.

The chain links TRBV6-1 to TRBJ2-1; absent DNA, TCRdb's TRBD2 call cannot be checked. Germline-derived CDR1 and CDR2 are MNHNS and SASEGT. The CDR3 sequence is 16 residues long. The CDR3 sequence: CASSPTGTYLYNEQFF.

The rearrangement joins TRBV5-1 to TRBJ2-3; TCRdb designates TRBD2, a call that cannot be tested without DNA. The CDR3 covers 17 residues. Per germline, CDR1 SGHRS and CDR2 YFSETQ. CDR3 protein: CASSLELSSGGRDTQYF.

The gene calls are TRBV28 and TRBJ1-2; checking the TCRdb D call of TRBD1 is not possible without DNA. The CDR3 consists of 13 residues. Per germline, CDR1 MDHEN and CDR2 SYDVKM. CDR3 region: CASNPPGIHGYTF.

The CDR3: CASREGSSGAFSNQPQHF. This chain links TRBV19 with TRBJ1-5; without DNA, the TCRdb call of TRBD1 cannot be checked. The CDR3 consists of 18 residues. CDR1 and CDR2 (germline): LNHDA, SQIVND (reference sequence).

The rearrangement uses TRBV7-2 and TRBJ1-1. CDR3 length equals 14 residues. Germline V CDR1 and CDR2: SGHTA, FQGNSA. The CDR3 region is CASSLAALNTEAFF.

CDR3: CSASGLLPGGYTF. The chain joins TRBV20-1 to TRBJ1-2; TCRdb returns TRBD1, unconfirmable since there is no DNA. CDR1 is DFQATT and CDR2 is SNEGSKA in the germline V gene (reference sequence). The CDR3 spans 13 residues.

V usage is TRBV5-6 and J usage is TRBJ2-2; TCRdb proposes TRBD1, but this gene call is untestable without DNA. This CDR3 spans 15 amino acids. Germline V CDR1 and CDR2: SGHDT, YYEEEE. CDR3 sequence: CASSFRDRNTGELFF.